This T cell receptor (beta chain) came from a study of cytomegalovirus exposure and HLA in healthy donors. Study results and limitations: Associated with HLA alleles at 0.05 false discovery rate in a later analysis were some 16,000 TCR beta sequences.

CDR3 length: 15 residues. The germline V gene has CDR1 SGHNT and CDR2 YYREEE (reference sequence). After removal of 9 bases from V and 0 bases from J, the junction contained 10 bases not matched to a gene. A word on this clone: Its antigen is not known.

It was with 60 Vbeta and 13 Jbeta primers that the PCR ran. Assay used: immunoSEQ multiplex PCR; TCRdb lists only in-frame clones, some missing. The sample has 120,000 or so clones, 60% to 80% seen once; the top ten hold around 4%. The source is a man between 25 and 39 years old in good health and CMV-seronegative. Sample: PBMCs. The chain employs TRBV5-4 and TRBJ1-1; 8 bases map to TRBD1. The DNA for the CDR3 is TGTGCCACGTCTCGGACAGGGACTTTGAACACTGAAGCTTTCTTT. It is translated as CATSRTGTLNTEAFF.